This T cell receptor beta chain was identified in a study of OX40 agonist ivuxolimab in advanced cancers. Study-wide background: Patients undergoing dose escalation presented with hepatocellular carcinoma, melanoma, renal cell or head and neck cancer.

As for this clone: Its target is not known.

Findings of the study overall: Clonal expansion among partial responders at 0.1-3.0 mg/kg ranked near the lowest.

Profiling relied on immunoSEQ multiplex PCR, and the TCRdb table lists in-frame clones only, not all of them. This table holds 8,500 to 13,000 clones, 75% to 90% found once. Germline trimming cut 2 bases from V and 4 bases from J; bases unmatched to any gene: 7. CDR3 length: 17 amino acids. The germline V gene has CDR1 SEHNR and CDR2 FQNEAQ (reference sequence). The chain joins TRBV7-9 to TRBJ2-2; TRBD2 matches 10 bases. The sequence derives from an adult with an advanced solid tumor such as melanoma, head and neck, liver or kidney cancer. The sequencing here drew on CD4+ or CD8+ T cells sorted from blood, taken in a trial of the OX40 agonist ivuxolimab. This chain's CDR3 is CASSLIAGGFGTGELFF. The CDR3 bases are TGTGCCAGCAGCTTAATAGCGGGGGGCTTTGGCACCGGGGAGCTGTTTTTT.